The present TCR beta chain was sequenced within a study of vaccination effects on CD4 cells after COVID-19. As regards this clone: As yet, its antigen is unknown.

This CDR3 comprises 16 residues. Germline-derived CDR1 and CDR2 are MNHEY and SMNVEV (reference sequence). Trimming removed 3 bases at V and 9 bases at J, with 24 bases between. The method was immunoSEQ multiplex PCR; TCRdb's version includes in-frame clones alone and lacks a portion of them. This table has about 66,000 clones, about 80% appearing once. Notes on the study in general: Clones induced by infection and by vaccine showed marked clonal contraction late after vaccination.

Before sequencing, viral peptide pools were used by the ViraFEST assay to expand antigen-specific CD4+ T cells. Following a roughly 9-day culture, CD4+ T cells were purified. Participants got two doses of BNT162b2 or mRNA-1273 vaccine. A half-medium replacement with IL-2 medium was carried out on days 3 and 7. J is TRBJ2-7 and V is TRBV27; tentatively, D is TRBD1 or TRBD2 (5 bases each). The clonotype was recovered from a human donor who received a COVID-19 vaccine. Here the sequenced sample was CD4+ T cells from PBMCs cultured with HCoV-OC43 spike peptides, taken after COVID-19 vaccination. Documented subset: HCoV-OC43 spike overlapping peptide pool stimulation. CDR3 region: CASSLLPGPNFSGQYV. The CDR3 region has the DNA TGTGCCAGCAGTTTGTTACCGGGGCCCAATTTTTCCGGGCAGTACGTC.